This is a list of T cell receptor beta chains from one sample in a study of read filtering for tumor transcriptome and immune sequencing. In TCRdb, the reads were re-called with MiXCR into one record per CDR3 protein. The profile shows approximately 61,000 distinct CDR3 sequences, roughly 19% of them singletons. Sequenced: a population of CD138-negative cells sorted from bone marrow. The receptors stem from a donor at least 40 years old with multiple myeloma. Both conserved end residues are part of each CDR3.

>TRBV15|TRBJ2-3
CATSRPAGQGTADTQYF
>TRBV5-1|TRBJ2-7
CASSRTSGSSYEQYF
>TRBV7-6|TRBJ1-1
CASSSQGPATNTEAFF
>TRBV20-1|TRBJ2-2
CSAGQAGGTNTGELFF
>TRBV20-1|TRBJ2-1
CSARQLAVYNEQFF
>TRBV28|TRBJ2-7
CAIGTSGSRYEQYF
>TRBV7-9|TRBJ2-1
CASSRTSGSSYDEQFF
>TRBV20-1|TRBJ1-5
CSARRGGNQPQHF
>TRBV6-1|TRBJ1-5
CASSQLGQSNQPQHF
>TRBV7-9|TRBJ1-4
CASSLTGQQLSNEKLFF
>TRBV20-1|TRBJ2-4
CSGAGQAKNIQYF
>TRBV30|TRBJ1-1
CAWSVLGGTEAFF
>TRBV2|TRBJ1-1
CASSLDRFSVAFF
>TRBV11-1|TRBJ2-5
CASSPNPGAETQYF
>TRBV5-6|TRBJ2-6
CASSLPTGGPGGANVLTF
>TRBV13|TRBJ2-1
CASVGAGDRYEQFF
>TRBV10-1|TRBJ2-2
CASRSGTGATGELFF
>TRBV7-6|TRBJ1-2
CASSETQQHGYTF
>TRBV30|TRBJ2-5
CAWETGGETQYF
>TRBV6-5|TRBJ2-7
CASSYSQTSGGVGEQYF
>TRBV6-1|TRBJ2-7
CASGQGYEQYF
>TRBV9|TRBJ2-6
CASSVNRGPDSGANVLTF
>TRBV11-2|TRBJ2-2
CATLGQGNTGELFF
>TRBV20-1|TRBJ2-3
CRAQDRGYADTQYF
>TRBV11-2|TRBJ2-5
CASRQTGIPQETQYF
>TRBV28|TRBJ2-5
CASTRGGGRAGETQYF
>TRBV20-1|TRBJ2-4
CSARDPSGRNFIQYF
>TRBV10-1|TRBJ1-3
CASSGRAGNTIYF
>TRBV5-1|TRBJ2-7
CASSLVSSDEQYF
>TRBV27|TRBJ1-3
CASSNLFGNTIYF
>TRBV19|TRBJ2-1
CASTSGRAPYNGRFF
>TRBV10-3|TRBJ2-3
CAISGTDTQYF
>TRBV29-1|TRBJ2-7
CSVEGQPGSYEQYF
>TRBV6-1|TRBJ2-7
CASSQTSRYEQYF
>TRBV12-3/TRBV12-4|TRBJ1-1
CASTDLPSTEAFF
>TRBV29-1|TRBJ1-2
CSVWSQGSGYTF
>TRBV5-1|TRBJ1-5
CASSLTGQINQPQHF
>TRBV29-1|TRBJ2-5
CSGGHAGETQYF
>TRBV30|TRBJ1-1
CAWSVAGTEAFF
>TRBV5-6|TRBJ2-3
CASTDSRSTDTQYF
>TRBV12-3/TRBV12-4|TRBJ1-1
CASSKDRGTNTEAFF
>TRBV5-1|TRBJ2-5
CASSGGTSGGGETQYF
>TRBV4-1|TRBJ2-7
CASSPIQRGLDEQYF
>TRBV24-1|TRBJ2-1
CATSDLRSSGRASYNEQFF
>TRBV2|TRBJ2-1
CASTTGSLPGNEQFF
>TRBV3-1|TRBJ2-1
CASSQGGTLYNEQFF
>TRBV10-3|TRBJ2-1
CAIREGEPYNEQFF
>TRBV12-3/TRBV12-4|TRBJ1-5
CASSLTSGGNQPQHF
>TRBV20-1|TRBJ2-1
CSARRTGGGNEQFF
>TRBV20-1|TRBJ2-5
CTAAYRGQETQYF